Shown below are 3 T cell receptor beta chains from a single sample sequenced in a study of radiotherapy plus CTLA-4 blockade in lung cancer. Here immunoSEQ multiplex PCR was the method, and the copy in TCRdb shows in-frame clones only, minus some. The sample includes about 76,000 clones, about 80% seen only once; the top ten take around 0.72%. This specimen consisted of peripheral blood, obtained from a patient treated with radiotherapy plus ipilimumab. These receptors all come from a human donor with non-small cell lung cancer who had stable disease on radiotherapy plus ipilimumab.

The sample holds one count of this clone. The rearrangement links TRBV5-4 to TRBJ2-6; 8 nucleotides line up with TRBD2. There are 14 residues in the CDR3. Germline V gene data show CDR1 as SGHNT and CDR2 as YYREEE (reference sequence). V lost 0 bases and J lost 9; bases outside the gene matches: 2. CDR3 sequence (DNA): TGTGCCAGCAGCTTGGCCGGGAGGGACAACGTCCTGACTTTC. Translation gives CASSLAGRDNVLTF.

This chain joins TRBV5-1 and TRBJ2-7, with D unresolved. Germline loops: CDR1 SGHRS, CDR2 YFSETQ. The CDR3 covers 13 residues. Trimming left V 0 bases short and J 5 bases short, with 9 bases between. The CDR3 nucleotides are TGCGCCAGCAGCTTGGTGGGCACGGACGAGCAGTACTTC. Translating it yields CASSLVGTDEQYF.

V is TRBV6-5 and J is TRBJ1-2, with D perhaps matching TRBD1 (6 bases). This CDR3 spans 12 amino acids. The germline V and J ends were trimmed by 7 bases and 4 bases, with 10 bases remaining between them. Germline V gives CDR1 MNHEY, CDR2 SVGAGI. The CDR3 protein is CASTRTVYGYTF. CDR3 sequence (DNA): TGTGCCAGCACCAGGACAGTCTATGGCTACACCTTC.